Listed here are 23 T cell receptor beta chains from one sample, sequenced in a study of blood T cell repertoires in COVID-19. The method was immunoSEQ multiplex PCR; TCRdb's version includes in-frame clones alone and lacks a portion of them. The repertoire holds about 82,000 clones, with 75% to 90% as singletons. The sample comprised peripheral blood. All receptors derive from a woman between 40 and 50 years old with active or convalescent COVID-19.

The genes are TRBV30 and TRBJ2-5; possibly TRBD1 for D (6 bases). The CDR3 totals 13 residues. The germline V gene has CDR1 GTSNPN and CDR2 SVGIG (reference sequence). Trimming left V 7 bases short and J 3 bases short, with 15 bases between. This CDR3 reads CAFTRAGEETQYF. The CDR3, as DNA: TGTGCCTTCACAAGGGCAGGGGAAGAGACCCAGTACTTC.

The chain carries TRBV10-2 and TRBJ1-4, with 10 nucleotides matching TRBD1. The CDR3 loop spans 14 amino acids. Looked up from germline, CDR1 is WSHSY and CDR2 is SAAADI. The J segment lost 7 bases and the V segment lost 6 bases, leaving 5 bases of the junction unmatched. CDR3 amino acids: CASSWTGGGEKLFF. In DNA, the CDR3 is TGCGCCAGCAGCTGGACAGGGGGGGGTGAAAAACTGTTTTTT.

CDR3 sequence: CASRGTGGSGELFF. CDR3 DNA: TGTGCCAGCAGGGGGACAGGCGGCTCCGGGGAGCTGTTTTTT. The chain combines TRBV27 with TRBJ2-2; 8 bases align to TRBD1. With V trimmed by 6 bases and J by 6 bases, 6 bases remained unmatched. Germline-derived CDR1 and CDR2 are MNHEY and SMNVEV (reference sequence). The CDR3 is 14 residues long.

The chain links TRBV6-5 to TRBJ1-3, with a weak D call TRBD1 (6 bases). This CDR3 is built from 15 residues. Germline V gives CDR1 MNHEY, CDR2 SVGAGI. Trimming stripped 0 bases from V and 3 bases from J, with 9 bases between. The CDR3 loop is CASSYSGAYGNTIYF. The CDR3 nucleotides are TGTGCCAGCAGTTACTCGGGGGCGTATGGAAACACCATATATTTT.

This chain links TRBV6-5 with TRBJ1-1, with D possibly being TRBD1 (6 bases). The V end was cut by 6 bases, the J end by 1 base, with 15 bases between. CDR3 length: 15 residues. CDR1 and CDR2 from the germline V gene are MNHEY and SVGAGI. Here the CDR3 DNA reads TGTGCCAGCAGGGCTCGAGGGGGTCCGAACACTGAAGCTTTCTTT. It codes for CASRARGGPNTEAFF.

In this sample, this clone turned up a few times. The gene calls are TRBV6-2 or TRBV6-3 and TRBJ2-5; D call uncertain. Germline V CDR1 and CDR2: MNHEY, SVGEGT. The CDR3 is 14 residues long. Trimming pared 5 bases from V and 4 bases from J, leaving 14 bases between. The CDR3 DNA reads TGTGCCAGCAGTCCCGGTCTCTCGGGAGAGACCCAGTACTTC. Protein sequence: CASSPGLSGETQYF.

This clone was seen more than once but under ten times. The chain employs TRBV9 and TRBJ1-2, with 7 bases aligning to TRBD1. J lost 8 bases, V lost 3 bases, and 10 bases had no gene match. Germline assignment: CDR1 SGDLS and CDR2 YYNGEE. The CDR3 extends over 14 amino acids. The CDR3 loop is CASSELQGSEGYTF. CDR3 DNA: TGTGCCAGCAGCGAACTACAGGGGTCTGAGGGCTACACCTTC.

CDR3 amino acids: CASSPFRVDTEAFF. CDR3 coding DNA: TGTGCCAGCAGTCCCTTCAGGGTGGACACTGAAGCTTTCTTT. The genes are TRBV28 and TRBJ1-1; D is perhaps TRBD1 (5 bases). The V gene's germline CDR1 is MDHEN and CDR2 SYDVKM. The CDR3 covers 14 residues. The V gene lost 5 bases and the J gene lost 3 bases, with 13 bases spanning the gap. The full variable domain, in which reference TRBV28 and TRBJ1-1 provide the parts outside the CDR3, is DVKVTQSSRYLVKRTGEKVFLECVQDMDHENMFWYRQDPGLGLRLIYFSYDVKMKEKGDIPEGYSVSREKKERFSLILESASTNQTSMYLCASSPFRVDTEAFFGQGTRLTVV.

The rearrangement links TRBV10-3 to TRBJ1-5; unclear D gene. The CDR3 extends over 13 amino acids. Looked up from germline, CDR1 is ENHRY and CDR2 is SYGVKD. Trimming took off 2 bases at V and 11 bases at J, with 13 bases between the two ends. In DNA, the CDR3 is TGTGCCATCAGTGAGATGCTAAACGAGGCCCAGCATTTT. Translated, it gives CAISEMLNEAQHF.

The rearrangement joins TRBV5-1 to TRBJ1-2; 8 bases agree with TRBD1. This CDR3 is 16 amino acids long. V shed 4 bases, J shed 5 bases, and the junction held 13 bases outside the gene matches. Germline V lookup: CDR1 SGHRS, CDR2 YFSETQ. The DNA for the CDR3 is TGCGCCAGCAGCAGGGTCCAAGGACAGGGTGGATATGGCTACACCTTC. Protein: CASSRVQGQGGYGYTF.

This clone was observed a few times. The chain has TRBV11-3 and TRBJ2-5, with D maybe TRBD1 (7 bases). Germline V gives CDR1 SGHNT, CDR2 YENEEA. V was trimmed by 1 base and J by 5 bases, leaving 14 bases between them. This CDR3 region has 15 residues. The CDR3 DNA sequence: TGTGCCAGCAGCTTAGGGGCGGGACAGCTGGAGACCCAGTACTTC. Protein product: CASSLGAGQLETQYF.

This chain connects TRBV13 to TRBJ2-2, with 12 bases identical to TRBD2. After removal of 2 bases from V and 6 bases from J, the junction contained 7 bases not matched to a gene. Germline V gene sequence: CDR1 PRHDT, CDR2 FYEKMQ (reference sequence). This CDR3 is 17 amino acids long. CDR3 amino acids: CASSLLLAGGFPGELFF. For the CDR3, the DNA is TGTGCCAGCAGCTTACTTCTAGCGGGGGGGTTCCCCGGGGAGCTGTTTTTT.

The chain couples TRBV14 to TRBJ1-2; tentatively, D is TRBD1 (6 bases). The V end lost 0 bases, the J end lost 2 bases, and 16 bases lay between the germline ends. The CDR3 consists of 17 residues. CDR1 is SGHDN, CDR2 FVKESK, per germline. CDR3: CASSQDRRGASNYGYTF. CDR3 nucleotides: TGTGCCAGCAGCCAAGATCGGCGGGGGGCCTCCAACTATGGCTACACCTTC.

The chain links TRBV21-1 to TRBJ1-2; the D segment call TRBD1 is taken from the table without a DNA check. TRBV21-1 is classified as a pseudogene. The CDR3 totals 14 residues. The CDR3 DNA sequence: TGTGCCACCGACTTGGACAGGGCCTTTTATGGCTACACCTTC. This codes for CATDLDRAFYGYTF.

V and J are TRBV11-3 and TRBJ2-5; 7 bases are a match to TRBD1. The CDR3 runs 13 residues. The junction had 2 bases not matched to a gene; V was cut back by 5 bases and J by 2 bases. CDR1 SGHNT and CDR2 YENEEA come from the germline V gene. CDR3 in DNA: TGTGCCAGCAGCCAACAGGGGCAAGAGACCCAGTACTTC. It codes for CASSQQGQETQYF.

This chain joins TRBV9 and TRBJ2-1; D is unresolved. CDR1 is SGDLS and CDR2 is YYNGEE in the germline V gene. The CDR3 is 16 amino acids. Trimming pared 0 bases from V and 10 bases from J, leaving 20 bases between. The DNA for the CDR3 is TGTGCCAGCAGCGTAGATGTCAGGAAGGCCTCAGGAGAGCAGTTCTTC. Protein product: CASSVDVRKASGEQFF.

This chain joins TRBV5-8 and TRBJ2-1; D remains unclear. The CDR3 totals 13 residues. V dropped 2 bases and J dropped 6 bases, with 9 bases sitting between them. The germline V gene has CDR1 SGHTS and CDR2 YDEGEE. The CDR3 DNA is TGTGCCAGCAGCTTACAGAGTTCCAATGAGCAGTTCTTC. As protein: CASSLQSSNEQFF.

The rearrangement links TRBV14 to TRBJ2-3; D is undetermined. Trimming cost V 1 base and J 0 bases, with 8 bases left between them. Germline loops: CDR1 SGHDN, CDR2 FVKESK. This CDR3 region has 15 residues. The CDR3 DNA follows: TGTGCCAGCAGCCAAGCCGTCAGGAGCACAGATACGCAGTATTTT. Amino acid sequence: CASSQAVRSTDTQYF.

The rearrangement joins TRBV16 to TRBJ1-2, with D maybe TRBD1 (6 bases). The CDR3 contains 13 residues. The germline V and J ends were trimmed by 3 bases and 6 bases, with 11 bases remaining between them. Per germline, CDR1 KGHSY and CDR2 FQNENV. CDR3 loop: CASSQYSGDGYTF. The DNA of the CDR3 is TGTGCCAGCAGCCAGTACTCAGGGGATGGCTACACCTTC.

This rearrangement joins TRBV19 to TRBJ2-1; D unclear. In germline, CDR1 is LNHDA, CDR2 SQIVND (reference sequence). Trimming stripped 2 bases from V and 4 bases from J, with 9 bases between. This CDR3 is 14 amino acids long. The CDR3 reads CASSILRKYNEQFF. DNA for the CDR3: TGTGCCAGTAGTATATTGAGGAAGTACAATGAGCAGTTCTTC.

The V gene is TRBV3-1 (or the pseudogene TRBV3-2), the J gene TRBJ1-1; the D gene is possibly TRBD1 (5 bases). The CDR3 runs to 18 residues. Trimming left V 2 bases short and J 3 bases short, with 22 bases between. Germline CDR1 is LGHDT and CDR2 is YNNKEL (reference sequence). The CDR3 loop reads CASSQTPGRDSLDTEAFF. The CDR3 DNA reads TGTGCCAGCAGCCAAACCCCCGGCAGGGATTCACTGGACACTGAAGCTTTCTTT.

The rearrangement links TRBV19 to TRBJ1-1; D unclear. The V gene's germline CDR1 is LNHDA and CDR2 SQIVND (reference sequence). V was trimmed by 3 bases and J by 0 bases, leaving 11 bases between them. The CDR3 extends over 15 amino acids. The CDR3 nucleotides are TGTGCCAGTAGTATTCTTCTAGCCCTGAACACTGAAGCTTTCTTT. It encodes CASSILLALNTEAFF.

The J gene is TRBJ1-5, the V gene TRBV28, with D unclear. The ends were cut back, 1 base at V and 4 bases at J, with 14 bases in the middle. Germline lookup yields CDR1 MDHEN and CDR2 SYDVKM. The CDR3 sequence is 16 residues long. CDR3 amino acids: CASSLSEGKGNQPQHF. CDR3 sequence (DNA): TGTGCCAGCAGTTTATCAGAGGGTAAGGGAAATCAGCCCCAGCATTTT.